The entry below describes one T cell receptor beta chain. Enrolment of Seattle patients took place during active infection, and they were followed longitudinally. Generated by immunoSEQ multiplex PCR, the TCRdb table keeps only in-frame clones and is missing some. Among about 170,000 clones listed, 84% were seen once. The data were taken from a study of blood T cell repertoires in COVID-19. Turning to the study itself: Samples representing acute and convalescent COVID-19 were sourced from the United States, Italy and Spain. PBMCs, B-cell-depleted T cells, or T cells provided the cDNA or gDNA that made up the material.

CDR1 and CDR2 (germline): SQVTM, ANQGSEA. CDR3 length: 13 residues. Trimming pared 0 bases from V and 5 bases from J, leaving 10 bases between. Sequences were obtained from peripheral blood. V and J are TRBV29-1 and TRBJ2-5, with a possible D match to TRBD1 (5 bases). The origin of this receptor is an elderly woman with COVID-19, enrolled during active disease. CDR3: CSVEDVNRETQYF. CDR3 DNA sequence: TGCAGCGTTGAAGATGTAAACAGGGAGACCCAGTACTTC.